The 2 T cell receptor beta chains listed next were all sequenced from one sample in a study of regulatory T cells in long-lasting Graves disease. CDR3-region Arm-PCR and iRepertoire HTBI primers produced the TCR beta libraries. TCRdb reanalysed the multiplex PCR reads using MiXCR and keeps one entry per CDR3 protein. In the table there are roughly 500,000 distinct CDR3 sequences, 20% to 25% of which are singletons. The time point here: persistent/refractory GD, antithyroid drugs over 5 years with positive TRAb. The TCR library was made from RNA extracted from PBMCs. The input for sequencing was peripheral blood mononuclear cells (PBMCs), taken when the disease was refractory, from a patient treated with antithyroid drugs. These receptors all come from a female donor with Graves disease.

This clonotype was observed a single time. The genes are TRBV14 and TRBJ2-7, with 10 positions matching TRBD2. This CDR3 spans 17 amino acids. CDR1 and CDR2 (germline): SGHDN, FVKESK. The ends lost 1 base at V and 4 bases at J; junction bases unmatched: 10. The CDR3 is CASSQAFSGLAVYEQYF. DNA for the CDR3: TGTGCCAGCAGCCAAGCTTTTTCCGGACTAGCGGTTTACGAGCAGTACTTC. The full variable domain, with the rest looked up from reference TRBV14 and TRBJ2-7, is EAGVTQFPSHSVIEKGQTVTLRCDPISGHDNLYWYRRVMGKEIKFLLHFVKESKQDESGMPNNRFLAERTGGTYSTLKVQPAELEDSGVYFCASSQAFSGLAVYEQYFGPGTRLTVT.

This clonotype was found a few times. Being one base from a much bigger clone, this may be a read error. V gene TRBV28 combines with J gene TRBJ2-7, with D perhaps matching TRBD2 (6 bases). Germline V lookup: CDR1 MDHEN, CDR2 SYDVKM. CDR3 size: 15 residues. Trimming left V 7 bases short and J 2 bases short, with 18 bases between. The CDR3 sequence: CASIDPRGSTYEQYF. CDR3 DNA: TGTGCCAGCATCGATCCTCGGGGGAGCACCTACGAGCAGTACTTC.